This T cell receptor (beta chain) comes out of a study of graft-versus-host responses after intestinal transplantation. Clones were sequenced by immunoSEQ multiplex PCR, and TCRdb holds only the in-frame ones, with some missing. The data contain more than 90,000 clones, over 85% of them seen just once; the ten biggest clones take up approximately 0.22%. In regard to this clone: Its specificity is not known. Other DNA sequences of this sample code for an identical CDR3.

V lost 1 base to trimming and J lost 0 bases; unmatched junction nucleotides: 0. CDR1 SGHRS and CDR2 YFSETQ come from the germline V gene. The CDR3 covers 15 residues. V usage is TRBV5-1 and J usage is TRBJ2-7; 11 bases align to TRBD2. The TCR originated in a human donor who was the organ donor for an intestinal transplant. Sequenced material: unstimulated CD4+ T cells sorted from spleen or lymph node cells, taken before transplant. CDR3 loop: CASSLTSGSSYEQYF. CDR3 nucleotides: TGCGCCAGCAGCTTGACTAGCGGGAGCTCCTACGAGCAGTACTTC.